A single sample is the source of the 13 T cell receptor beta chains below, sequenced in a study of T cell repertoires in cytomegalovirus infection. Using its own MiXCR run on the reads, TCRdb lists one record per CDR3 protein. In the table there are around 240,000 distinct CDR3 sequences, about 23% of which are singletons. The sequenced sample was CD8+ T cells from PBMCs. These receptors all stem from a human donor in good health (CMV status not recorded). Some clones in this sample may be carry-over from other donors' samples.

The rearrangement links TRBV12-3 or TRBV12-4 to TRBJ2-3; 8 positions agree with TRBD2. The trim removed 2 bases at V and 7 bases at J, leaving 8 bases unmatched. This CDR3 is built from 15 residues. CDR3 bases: TGTGCCAGCAGTTTACTCGGGGGGGCCATAAATACGCAGTATTTT. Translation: CASSLLGGAINTQYF.

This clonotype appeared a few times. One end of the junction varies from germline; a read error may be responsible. The CDR3 DNA is TGTGCCAGCAGCCCGAACGGGAACCTCTTT. This gives the protein CASSPNGNLF. The chain has TRBV7-9 and TRBJ1-1; D gene ambiguous. The CDR3 is 10 amino acids. Germline CDR1 is SEHNR and CDR2 is FQNEAQ (reference sequence).

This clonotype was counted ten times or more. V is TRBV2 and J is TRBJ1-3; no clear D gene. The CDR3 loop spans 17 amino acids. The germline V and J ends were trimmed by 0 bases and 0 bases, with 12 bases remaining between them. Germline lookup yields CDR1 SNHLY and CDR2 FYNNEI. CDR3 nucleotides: TGTGCCAGCAGTGAAGCGCTTCTGAGGAACTCTGGAAACACCATATATTTT. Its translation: CASSEALLRNSGNTIYF.

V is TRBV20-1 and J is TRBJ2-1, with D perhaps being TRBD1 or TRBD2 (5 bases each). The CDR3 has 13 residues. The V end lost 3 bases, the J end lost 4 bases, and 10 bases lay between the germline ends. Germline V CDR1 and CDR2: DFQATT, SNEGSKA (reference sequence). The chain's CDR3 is CSASRGAYNEQFF. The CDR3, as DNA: TGCAGTGCTAGTCGAGGGGCGTACAATGAGCAGTTCTTC.

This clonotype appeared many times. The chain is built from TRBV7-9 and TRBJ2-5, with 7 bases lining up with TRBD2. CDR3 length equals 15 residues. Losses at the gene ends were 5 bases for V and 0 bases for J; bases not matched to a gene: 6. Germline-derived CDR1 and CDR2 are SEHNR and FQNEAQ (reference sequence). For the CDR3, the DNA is TGTGCCAGCAGCGGCGGTAGCGGGTACCAAGAGACCCAGTACTTC. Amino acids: CASSGGSGYQETQYF.

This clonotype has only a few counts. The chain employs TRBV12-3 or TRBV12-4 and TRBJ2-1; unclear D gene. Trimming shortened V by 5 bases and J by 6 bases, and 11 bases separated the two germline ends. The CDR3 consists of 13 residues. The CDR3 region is CASSLGGSNEQFF. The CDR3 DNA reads TGTGCCAGCAGTCTAGGTGGGTCCAATGAGCAGTTCTTC.

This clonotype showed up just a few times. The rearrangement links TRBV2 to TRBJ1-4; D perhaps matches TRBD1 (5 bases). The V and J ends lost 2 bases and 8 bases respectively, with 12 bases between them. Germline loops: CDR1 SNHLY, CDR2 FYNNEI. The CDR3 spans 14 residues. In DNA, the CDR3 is TGTGCCAGCAGTGAATGGGGGGATGGGGAAAAACTGTTTTTT. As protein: CASSEWGDGEKLFF. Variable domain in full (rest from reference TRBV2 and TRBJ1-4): EPEVTQTPSHQVTQMGQEVILRCVPISNHLYFYWYRQILGQKVEFLVSFYNNEISEKSEIFDDQFSVERPDGSNFTLKIRSTKLEDSAMYFCASSEWGDGEKLFFGSGTQLSVL.

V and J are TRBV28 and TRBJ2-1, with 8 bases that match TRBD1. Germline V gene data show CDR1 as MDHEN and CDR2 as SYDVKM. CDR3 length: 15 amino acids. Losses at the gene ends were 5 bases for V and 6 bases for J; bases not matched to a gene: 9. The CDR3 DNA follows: TGTGCCAGCAGTCCTCAGGGGGCCTGGGTCAATGAGCAGTTCTTC. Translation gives CASSPQGAWVNEQFF.

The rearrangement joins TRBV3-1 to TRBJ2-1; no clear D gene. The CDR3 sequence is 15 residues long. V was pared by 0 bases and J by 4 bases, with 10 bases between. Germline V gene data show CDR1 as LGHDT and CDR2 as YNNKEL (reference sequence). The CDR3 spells CASSQDGGGYNEQFF. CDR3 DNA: TGTGCCAGCAGCCAAGATGGCGGCGGTTACAATGAGCAGTTCTTC.

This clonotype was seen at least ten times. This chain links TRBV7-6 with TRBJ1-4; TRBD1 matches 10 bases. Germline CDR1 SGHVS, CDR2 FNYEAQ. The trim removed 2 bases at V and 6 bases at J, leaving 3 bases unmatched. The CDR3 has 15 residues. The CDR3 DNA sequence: TGTGCCAGCAGCTTATCCGGGACAGGGGATGAAAAACTGTTTTTT. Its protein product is CASSLSGTGDEKLFF.

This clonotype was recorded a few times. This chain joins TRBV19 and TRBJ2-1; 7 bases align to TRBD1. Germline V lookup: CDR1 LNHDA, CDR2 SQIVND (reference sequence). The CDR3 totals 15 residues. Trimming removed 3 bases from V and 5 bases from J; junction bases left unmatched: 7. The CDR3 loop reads CASSMAPGGNNEQFF. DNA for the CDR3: TGTGCCAGTAGTATGGCTCCAGGGGGTAACAATGAGCAGTTCTTC.

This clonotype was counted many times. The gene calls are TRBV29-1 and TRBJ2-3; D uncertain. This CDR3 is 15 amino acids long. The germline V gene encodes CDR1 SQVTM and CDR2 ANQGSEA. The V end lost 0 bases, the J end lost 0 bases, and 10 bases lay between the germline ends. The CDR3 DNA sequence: TGCAGCGTTGAAGATGGGTCAAGTAGCACAGATACGCAGTATTTT. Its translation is CSVEDGSSSTDTQYF.

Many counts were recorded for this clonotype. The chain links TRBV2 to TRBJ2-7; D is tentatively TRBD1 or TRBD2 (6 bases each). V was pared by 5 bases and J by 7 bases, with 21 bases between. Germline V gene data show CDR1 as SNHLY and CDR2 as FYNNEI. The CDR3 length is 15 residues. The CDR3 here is CASSYLAGTPWEQYF. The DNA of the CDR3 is TGTGCCAGCAGTTATTTGGCGGGGACACCGTGGGAGCAGTACTTC.